This T cell receptor beta chain was sequenced for a study of blood T cell repertoires in COVID-19. Repertoires were generated with immunoSEQ multiplex PCR, while TCRdb's copy carries only in-frame clones and drops some. The data show about 200,000 clones, with 85% to 90% seen just once and about 6% held by the top ten. Germline V gene data show CDR1 as LNHNV and CDR2 as YYDKDF (reference sequence). The CDR3 totals 14 residues. Trimming took off 4 bases at V and 2 bases at J, with 11 bases between the two ends. Specimen: peripheral blood. The source of this sequence is an elderly man with acute or convalescent COVID-19. V usage is TRBV15 and J usage is TRBJ2-5; tentative D call: TRBD2 (7 bases). The CDR3 loop is CATSKGGGQETQYF. Written as DNA, the CDR3 is TGTGCCACCAGCAAGGGAGGGGGGCAAGAGACCCAGTACTTC.